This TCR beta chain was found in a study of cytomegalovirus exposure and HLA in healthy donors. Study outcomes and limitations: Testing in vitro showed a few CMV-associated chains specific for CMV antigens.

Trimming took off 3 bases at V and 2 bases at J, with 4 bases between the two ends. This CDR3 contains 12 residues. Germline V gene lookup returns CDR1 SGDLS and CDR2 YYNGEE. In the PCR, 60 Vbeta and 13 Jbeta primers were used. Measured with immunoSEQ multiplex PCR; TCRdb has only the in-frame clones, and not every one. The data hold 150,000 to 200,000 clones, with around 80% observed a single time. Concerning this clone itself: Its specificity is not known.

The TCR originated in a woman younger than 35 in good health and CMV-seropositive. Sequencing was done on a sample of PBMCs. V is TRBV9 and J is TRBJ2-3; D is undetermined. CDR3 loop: CASSDNTDTQYF. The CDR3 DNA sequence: TGTGCCAGCAGCGATAACACAGATACGCAGTATTTT.